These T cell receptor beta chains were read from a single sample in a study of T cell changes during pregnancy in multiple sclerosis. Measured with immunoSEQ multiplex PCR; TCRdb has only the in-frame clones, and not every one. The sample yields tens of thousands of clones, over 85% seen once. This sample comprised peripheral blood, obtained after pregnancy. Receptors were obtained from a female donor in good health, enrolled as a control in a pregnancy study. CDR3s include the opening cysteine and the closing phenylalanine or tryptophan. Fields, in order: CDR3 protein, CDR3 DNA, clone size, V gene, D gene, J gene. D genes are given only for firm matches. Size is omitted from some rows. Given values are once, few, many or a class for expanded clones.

CDR3: CASSLRLAGGETQYF
DNA: TGCGCCAGCAGCTTAAGGCTAGCGGGGGGAGAGACCCAGTACTTC
size: .
V: TRBV5-1
D: TRBD2
J: TRBJ2-5

CDR3: CATSLAGESYNEQFF
DNA: TGTGCCACCAGCCTAGCGGGAGAATCTTACAATGAGCAGTTCTTC
size: few
V: TRBV15
D: TRBD2
J: TRBJ2-1

CDR3: CASSVYSRTATNEKLFF
DNA: TGTGCCAGCAGTGTTTACAGCCGAACCGCAACTAATGAAAAACTGTTTTTT
size: .
V: TRBV2
D: .
J: TRBJ1-4

CDR3: CASSPSRGGEGLTDTQYF
DNA: TGCGCCAGCAGCCCGTCCAGGGGCGGGGAGGGCCTCACAGATACGCAGTATTTT
size: .
V: TRBV4-1
D: .
J: TRBJ2-3

CDR3: CATSRAQGAETQYF
DNA: TGTGCCACCAGCAGGGCACAGGGGGCGGAGACCCAGTACTTC
size: .
V: TRBV15
D: TRBD1
J: TRBJ2-5

CDR3: CASSFWTGNTEAFF
DNA: TGCGCCAGCAGCTTCTGGACAGGGAACACTGAAGCTTTCTTT
size: .
V: TRBV5-1
D: TRBD1
J: TRBJ1-1

CDR3: CSAELVTEQFF
DNA: TGCAGTGCCGAACTAGTCACTGAGCAGTTCTTC
size: .
V: TRBV20-1
D: .
J: TRBJ2-1

CDR3: CASSQNLFGLAGGNDEQYF
DNA: TGCGCCAGCAGCCAAAACCTTTTCGGGCTAGCGGGAGGTAACGACGAGCAGTACTTC
size: once
V: TRBV4-1
D: TRBD2
J: TRBJ2-7

CDR3: CASGAYSYNEQFF
DNA: TGCGCCAGCGGAGCGTACTCCTACAATGAGCAGTTCTTC
size: .
V: TRBV5-1
D: .
J: TRBJ2-1

CDR3: CASSFGTGGQETQYF
DNA: TGTGCCAGCAGCTTCGGGACGGGAGGTCAAGAGACCCAGTACTTC
size: .
V: TRBV5-4
D: TRBD2
J: TRBJ2-5

CDR3: CASSPLRLNQPQHF
DNA: TGTGCCAGCTCACCTTTGAGGCTCAATCAGCCCCAGCATTTT
size: .
V: TRBV18
D: .
J: TRBJ1-5

CDR3: CASSQSDQGKSEQYF
DNA: TGCGCCAGCAGTCAATCCGACCAGGGAAAAAGCGAGCAGTACTTC
size: .
V: TRBV23-1
D: .
J: TRBJ2-7

CDR3: CASSYSGGQETQYF
DNA: TGTGCCAGCAGCTACTCAGGGGGGCAAGAGACCCAGTACTTC
size: .
V: TRBV5-4
D: .
J: TRBJ2-5

CDR3: CATSRERADRSLHYGYTF
DNA: TGTGCCACCAGCAGAGAAAGGGCCGACAGGAGTCTACACTATGGCTACACCTTC
size: .
V: TRBV15
D: .
J: TRBJ1-2

CDR3: CASSSLVYGYTF
DNA: TGTGCCAGCAGCTCTCTTGTATATGGCTACACCTTC
size: .
V: TRBV7-2
D: .
J: TRBJ1-2

CDR3: CASSQAGFRVDTEAFF
DNA: TGCGCCAGCAGCCAAGCAGGTTTCAGGGTTGATACTGAAGCTTTCTTT
size: .
V: TRBV4-1
D: .
J: TRBJ1-1

CDR3: CASSQALASDTQYF
DNA: TGTGCCAGCAGCCAAGCCCTAGCGTCGGATACGCAGTATTTT
size: .
V: TRBV4-2
D: .
J: TRBJ2-3

CDR3: CSAGQFYEQYF
DNA: TGCAGTGCTGGACAGTTCTACGAGCAGTACTTC
size: .
V: TRBV20-1
D: .
J: TRBJ2-7

CDR3: CASSKTGSRGYTF
DNA: TGTGCCAGCAGCAAAACCGGGTCGCGGGGCTACACCTTC
size: .
V: TRBV9
D: .
J: TRBJ1-2

CDR3: CASSLTSRQGNSPLHF
DNA: TGCGCCAGCAGCCTAACGTCTCGGCAGGGTAATTCACCCCTCCACTTT
size: .
V: TRBV4-3
D: .
J: TRBJ1-6

CDR3: CASSFLTSGRGKNIQYF
DNA: TGTGCCAGCAGCTTCCTGACTAGCGGGAGAGGCAAAAACATTCAGTACTTC
size: .
V: TRBV5-6
D: TRBD2
J: TRBJ2-4

CDR3: CASSLAAGQGFSPLHF
DNA: TGTGCCAGCAGCTTAGCGGCAGGACAGGGGTTTTCACCCCTCCACTTT
size: .
V: TRBV7-8
D: TRBD1
J: TRBJ1-6

CDR3: CASSTGLAGAYNEQFF
DNA: TGTGCCAGCAGTACCGGACTAGCGGGGGCCTACAATGAGCAGTTCTTC
size: .
V: TRBV27
D: TRBD2
J: TRBJ2-1

CDR3: CATSRSGAGLAEQYF
DNA: TGTGCCACCAGCAGGAGCGGGGCGGGACTAGCCGAGCAGTACTTC
size: .
V: TRBV15
D: TRBD2
J: TRBJ2-7

CDR3: CASSQDAVSEQFF
DNA: TGCGCCAGCAGCCAAGATGCCGTGAGTGAGCAGTTCTTC
size: once
V: TRBV4-3
D: .
J: TRBJ2-1

CDR3: CASSPFTDSQYF
DNA: TGTGCCAGCTCACCATTTACGGACTCCCAGTACTTC
size: .
V: TRBV18
D: .
J: TRBJ2-5